This entry lists 31 T cell receptor beta chains sequenced from one sample in a study of CD8 T cells in Susac syndrome. RNA, at about 0.45 to 1 ug, was reverse transcribed with random hexamers. TCRdb reprocessed the immunoSEQ multiplex PCR reads via MiXCR and lists one record per CDR3 protein. The data show approximately 210,000 distinct CDR3 sequences, about 95% seen once. Source material: CD4+ T cells from PBMCs. These receptors came from a human donor with multiple sclerosis.

The V and J genes are TRBV3-1 and TRBJ2-7; D unclear. The CDR3 sequence is 13 residues long. Germline V lookup: CDR1 LGHDT, CDR2 YNNKEL (reference sequence). V dropped 4 bases and J dropped 6 bases, with 13 bases sitting between them. CDR3 in DNA: TGTGCCAGCAGCCGAAGTCTTCCGGCCGAGCAGTACTTC. Amino acids: CASSRSLPAEQYF.

The chain has TRBV6-5 and TRBJ2-1; the match to TRBD2 covers 7 bases. The CDR3 totals 15 residues. Germline CDR1 and CDR2: MNHEY and SVGAGI. V lost 2 bases, J lost 4 bases, and 5 bases stayed unmatched. CDR3 in DNA: TGTGCCAGCAGTTACGGCGGGAGTCGGTACAATGAGCAGTTCTTC. Protein product: CASSYGGSRYNEQFF.

The gene calls are TRBV5-4 and TRBJ2-2; D not certain. The V end lost 0 bases, the J end lost 7 bases, and 13 bases lay between the germline ends. The CDR3 covers 15 residues. Germline CDR1 SGHNT, CDR2 YYREEE (reference sequence). DNA of the CDR3: TGTGCCAGCAGCTTGGGGACCCCCATAGGCGGGGAGCTGTTTTTT. It translates to CASSLGTPIGGELFF.

The chain's CDR3 is CASSPEPGQDNEQFF. Here the CDR3 DNA reads TGTGCCAGCAGCCCGGAACCGGGACAAGACAATGAGCAGTTCTTC. The gene calls are TRBV9 and TRBJ2-1, with D possibly TRBD1 on 6 matching bases. The germline V gene encodes CDR1 SGDLS and CDR2 YYNGEE. Trimming stripped 4 bases from V and 5 bases from J, with 16 bases between. CDR3 length equals 15 residues.

The chain uses TRBV2 and TRBJ2-1; D not resolved. Germline V lookup: CDR1 SNHLY, CDR2 FYNNEI. CDR3 size: 11 residues. V was trimmed by 9 bases and J by 6 bases, leaving 9 bases between them. This chain's CDR3 is CARRLLNEQFF. CDR3 DNA: TGTGCCAGGAGACTCCTCAATGAGCAGTTCTTC.

The genes are TRBV15 and TRBJ1-6; D is ambiguous. V was clipped by 0 bases and J by 5 bases, with 2 bases between them. This CDR3 region has 13 residues. CDR1 LNHNV and CDR2 YYDKDF come from the germline V gene (reference sequence). CDR3 amino acids: CATSRENNSPLHF. The CDR3 DNA sequence: TGTGCCACCAGCAGAGAGAATAATTCACCCCTCCACTTT.

This chain connects TRBV12-3 or TRBV12-4 to TRBJ1-1; no clear D gene. V gave up 7 bases and J gave up 1 base, with 13 bases separating them. There are 14 residues in the CDR3. The CDR3 bases are TGTGCCAGCACACCACGGCCGGCGAACACTGAAGCTTTCTTT. Its protein product is CASTPRPANTEAFF.

J is TRBJ2-2 and V is TRBV9; D is perhaps TRBD1 (5 bases). The CDR3 consists of 15 residues. From germline, CDR1 is SGDLS and CDR2 YYNGEE. Trimming took off 4 bases at V and 1 base at J, with 11 bases between the two ends. CDR3 region: CASSRLGQNTGELFF. CDR3 nucleotides: TGTGCCAGCAGCCGACTGGGGCAGAACACCGGGGAGCTGTTTTTT.

The V gene is TRBV9, the J gene TRBJ1-6; no reliable D call. The CDR3 covers 14 residues. Germline values: CDR1 SGDLS, CDR2 YYNGEE. The V end was cut by 0 bases, the J end by 7 bases, with 8 bases between. Written as DNA, the CDR3 is TGTGCCAGCAGCGTAGGGGGTTGGAATTCACCCCTCCACTTT. Translating gives CASSVGGWNSPLHF.

V usage is TRBV3-1 and J usage is TRBJ1-5, with no clear D. The CDR3 contains 15 residues. The V gene's germline CDR1 is LGHDT and CDR2 YNNKEL (reference sequence). With 1 base removed from V and 0 bases from J, the gap between germline ends came to 7 bases. CDR3 amino acids: CASSQGPLSNQPQHF. The CDR3 coding sequence is TGTGCCAGCAGCCAAGGTCCGCTTAGCAATCAGCCCCAGCATTTT. The full variable domain, its missing parts supplied by reference TRBV3-1 and TRBJ1-5, is DTAVSQTPKYLVTQMGNDKSIKCEQNLGHDTMYWYKQDSKKFLKIMFSYNNKELIINETVPNRFSPKSPDKAHLNLHINSLELGDSAVYFCASSQGPLSNQPQHFGDGTRLSIL.

The chain carries TRBV2 and TRBJ1-5; D not certain. This CDR3 contains 14 residues. Deletions cut 4 bases from V and 9 bases from J, with 16 bases between. The germline V gene encodes CDR1 SNHLY and CDR2 FYNNEI. The CDR3 spells CASSVPRSDGPQHF. CDR3 nucleotides: TGTGCCAGCAGTGTTCCGCGGTCAGACGGGCCCCAGCATTTT.

The gene calls are TRBV27 and TRBJ2-3; 9 nucleotides agree with TRBD2. The junction had 12 bases not matched to a gene; V was cut back by 4 bases and J by 1 base. In germline, CDR1 is MNHEY, CDR2 SMNVEV (reference sequence). The CDR3 length is 18 residues. The CDR3 sequence: CASSWGSGGPRGTDTQYF. Here the CDR3 DNA reads TGTGCCAGCAGTTGGGGTAGCGGGGGCCCCCGGGGCACAGATACGCAGTATTTT.

This chain uses TRBV5-6 with TRBJ2-4; D may be TRBD2 (6 bases). The germline V gene encodes CDR1 SGHDT and CDR2 YYEEEE. The length of the CDR3 is 16 residues. V was cut by 7 bases and J by 0 bases, with 17 bases left in between. The CDR3 sequence: CASARRGPIAKNIQYF. The CDR3 DNA sequence: TGTGCCAGCGCCCGGCGGGGCCCCATAGCCAAAAACATTCAGTACTTC. Drawing the rest from reference TRBV5-6 and TRBJ2-4, the complete variable domain is DAGVTQSPTHLIKTRGQQVTLRCSPKSGHDTVSWYQQALGQGPQFIFQYYEEEERQRGNFPDRFSGHQFPNYSSELNVNALLLGDSALYLCASARRGPIAKNIQYFGAGTRLSVL.

The V and J genes are TRBV29-1 and TRBJ2-2; TRBD2 agrees at 7 bases. CDR1 SQVTM and CDR2 ANQGSEA come from the germline V gene. J gave up 1 base and V 5 bases, and 1 base lay outside the gene matches. This CDR3 spans 13 amino acids. CDR3 DNA: TGCAGCGTTCAGCGGGAGAACACCGGGGAGCTGTTTTTT. Amino acids: CSVQRENTGELFF.

The chain is built from TRBV9 and TRBJ1-4; TRBD1 matches 7 bases. V trimming: 3 bases; J trimming: 0 bases; junction bases outside the gene matches: 8. The CDR3 spans 17 residues. Germline assignment: CDR1 SGDLS and CDR2 YYNGEE. CDR3 in amino acids: CASSGFRDRATNEKLFF. Written as DNA, the CDR3 is TGTGCCAGCAGCGGATTTCGGGACAGAGCAACTAATGAAAAACTGTTTTTT.

The chain carries TRBV6-1 and TRBJ1-1, with D possibly being TRBD1 (5 bases). Germline CDR1 reads MNHNS; CDR2 reads SASEGT. Trimming took off 4 bases at V and 4 bases at J, with 13 bases between the two ends. This CDR3 spans 14 amino acids. This CDR3 reads CASSVRESSTEAFF. The CDR3, as DNA: TGTGCCAGCAGTGTCAGGGAGTCCAGCACTGAAGCTTTCTTT.

V and J are TRBV5-1 and TRBJ2-3, with TRBD1 matching over 7 bases. CDR3 length equals 15 residues. After removal of 3 bases from V and 2 bases from J, the junction contained 6 bases not matched to a gene. The germline V gene has CDR1 SGHRS and CDR2 YFSETQ. CDR3: CASSWSGTATDTQYF. As DNA, the CDR3 is TGCGCCAGCAGCTGGTCCGGGACAGCCACAGATACGCAGTATTTT. The full variable domain, rest sourced from reference TRBV5-1 and TRBJ2-3, is KAGVTQTPRYLIKTRGQQVTLSCSPISGHRSVSWYQQTPGQGLQFLFEYFSETQRNKGNFPGRFSGRQFSNSRSEMNVSTLELGDSALYLCASSWSGTATDTQYFGPGTRLTVL.

The chain recombines TRBV30 with TRBJ2-1; maybe TRBD2 (5 bases). The CDR3 is 13 residues long. V was pared by 2 bases and J by 5 bases, with 10 bases between. Germline V gives CDR1 GTSNPN, CDR2 SVGIG (reference sequence). Written as DNA, the CDR3 is TGTGCCTGGAGTTCAAATAGCGACAATGAGCAGTTCTTC. It is translated as CAWSSNSDNEQFF.

This chain links TRBV30 with TRBJ1-4; D is unclear. Germline V gene sequence: CDR1 GTSNPN, CDR2 SVGIG (reference sequence). The CDR3 spans 11 residues. V was pared by 3 bases and J by 5 bases, with 4 bases between. The CDR3, as DNA: TGTGCCTGGAGAGGCAATGAAAAACTGTTTTTT. Translated, it gives CAWRGNEKLFF.

This chain connects TRBV2 to TRBJ2-2, with 12 bases fitting TRBD2. The V and J ends lost 6 bases and 0 bases, in that order; junction bases with no gene match: 2. This CDR3 is built from 16 residues. In germline, CDR1 is SNHLY, CDR2 FYNNEI. The CDR3 loop is CASRRTSGANTGELFF. CDR3 DNA: TGTGCCAGCAGAAGGACTAGCGGGGCGAACACCGGGGAGCTGTTTTTT.

The chain uses TRBV30 and TRBJ2-7; the match to TRBD2 covers 13 bases. Per germline, CDR1 GTSNPN and CDR2 SVGIG (reference sequence). This CDR3 is 14 amino acids long. Germline trimming cut 0 bases from V and 7 bases from J; bases unmatched to any gene: 3. The CDR3 protein is CAWSVLAGGREQYF. In DNA, the CDR3 is TGTGCCTGGAGTGTACTAGCGGGAGGGCGGGAGCAGTACTTC.

CDR3 sequence reads: CASSQEANTQYF. DNA of the CDR3: TGTGCCAGCAGCCAAGAGGCAAATACGCAGTATTTT. This chain links TRBV14 with TRBJ2-3, with D uncertain. CDR3 length equals 12 residues. V was trimmed by 0 bases and J by 7 bases, leaving 5 bases between them. Looked up from germline, CDR1 is SGHDN and CDR2 is FVKESK. The full variable domain, completed using reference TRBV14 and TRBJ2-3, is EAGVTQFPSHSVIEKGQTVTLRCDPISGHDNLYWYRRVMGKEIKFLLHFVKESKQDESGMPNNRFLAERTGGTYSTLKVQPAELEDSGVYFCASSQEANTQYFGPGTRLTVL.

V and J are TRBV12-3 or TRBV12-4 and TRBJ1-4; no definite D call. Deletions cut 3 bases from V and 7 bases from J, with 6 bases between. The CDR3 has 12 amino acids. CDR3 in DNA: TGTGCCAGCAGTTTTGTGAGTGAAAAACTGTTTTTT. Translating it yields CASSFVSEKLFF.

This chain links TRBV6-2 or TRBV6-3 with TRBJ1-6; no reliable D call. The CDR3 is 13 residues long. The germline V gene has CDR1 MNHEY and CDR2 SVGEGT. Between the trimmed V and J ends, which lost 2 bases and 8 bases, there was a span of 7 bases. For the CDR3, the DNA is TGTGCCAGCAGTTACGACGGATATTCACCCCTCCACTTT. Protein product: CASSYDGYSPLHF.

V and J are TRBV3-1 and TRBJ2-7; D uncertain. CDR1 is LGHDT and CDR2 is YNNKEL in the germline V gene (reference sequence). The CDR3 totals 15 residues. V lost 4 bases and J 3 bases, leaving 16 bases between the germline ends. The CDR3 DNA follows: TGTGCCAGCAGCCCAAGAAACCCACAAGTCTACGAGCAGTACTTC. Encoded protein: CASSPRNPQVYEQYF.

This chain joins TRBV19 and TRBJ1-2, with 10 bases fitting TRBD1. The germline V gene encodes CDR1 LNHDA and CDR2 SQIVND (reference sequence). V shed 5 bases and J 0 bases; nucleotides not matched to a gene: 0. CDR3 length: 14 residues. The CDR3 DNA follows: TGTGCCAGTAGTGGGACAGGGGCTAACTATGGCTACACCTTC. Translating it yields CASSGTGANYGYTF. Full variable domain (remainder filled in from reference TRBV19 and TRBJ1-2): DGGITQSPKYLFRKEGQNVTLSCEQNLNHDAMYWYRQDPGQGLRLIYYSQIVNDFQKGDIAEGYSVSREKKESFPLTVTSAQKNPTAFYLCASSGTGANYGYTFGSGTRLTVV.

The chain recombines TRBV28 with TRBJ1-5, with D uncertain. Germline CDR1 MDHEN, CDR2 SYDVKM. Trimming stripped 11 bases from V and 7 bases from J, with 12 bases between. CDR3 length equals 11 residues. The chain's CDR3 is CASGRGQPQHF. In DNA form, the CDR3 reads TGTGCCTCCGGACGGGGACAGCCCCAGCATTTT.

The V call is TRBV3-1, the J call TRBJ1-2, with 8 positions matching TRBD1. CDR3 length equals 16 residues. CDR1 and CDR2 from the germline V gene are LGHDT and YNNKEL (reference sequence). Trimming cost V 6 bases and J 5 bases; bases outside gene matches: 14. CDR3 DNA: TGTGCCAGCAGATCTATCGGCCAGGGGGCAGGGTATGGCTACACCTTC. Amino acids: CASRSIGQGAGYGYTF.

The chain carries TRBV2 and TRBJ2-7; 8 bases fit TRBD1. This CDR3 is 14 amino acids long. Germline CDR1 and CDR2: SNHLY and FYNNEI. Germline trimming cut 6 bases from V and 3 bases from J; bases unmatched to any gene: 7. As DNA, the CDR3 is TGTGCCAGCAGAGAAAGACAGGGGTTCTACGAGCAGTACTTC. As protein: CASRERQGFYEQYF.

This clonotype was recorded only once. The chain has TRBV2 and TRBJ2-1; no definite D call. V lost 2 bases and J 8 bases, leaving 4 bases between the germline ends. CDR3 length equals 11 residues. Germline-derived CDR1 and CDR2 are SNHLY and FYNNEI. In DNA, the CDR3 is TGTGCCAGCAGTGAAAGCTATGAGCAGTTCTTC. Its translation: CASSESYEQFF.

The rearrangement joins TRBV12-3 or TRBV12-4 to TRBJ1-4, with D unclear. V was shortened by 3 bases and J by 4 bases, with 12 bases between the two germline ends. The CDR3 runs 15 residues. The CDR3 spells CASSFGRIGNEKLFF. The CDR3 DNA follows: TGTGCCAGCAGTTTCGGCCGGATCGGTAATGAAAAACTGTTTTTT.